This T cell receptor beta chain was observed in a study of blood T cells in healthy people across ages. In the study overall: There was about one barcoded beta molecule captured by template switching per two T cells. Study results and caveats: Per million T cells, TCR beta diversity dropped roughly linearly as age increased.

The CDR3 loop spans 13 amino acids. V lost 2 bases to trimming and J lost 7 bases, with 11 bases between them. Germline V CDR1 and CDR2: SGHTA, FQGNSA. It was with a sample-barcoded 5' primer and a J-beta primer mix that a second PCR of about 7 to 12 cycles was run. Via MiXCR, TCRdb re-called the 5' RACE reads, giving one row per CDR3 protein. Here the sample spans 700,000 to 850,000 distinct CDR3 sequences, approximately 35% being singletons. This clonotype has just a few counts. Its antigen is as yet unknown. This chain connects TRBV7-2 to TRBJ1-2, with no clear D. Sequencing was carried out using blood. This clonotype was sampled from a man younger than 35 in good health. The CDR3 DNA reads as TGTGCCAGCAGCTTAAACAGAGAATCTGGCTACACCTTC. Translating it yields CASSLNRESGYTF.